The rows below give T cell receptor beta chains drawn from one sample of a study of a mutant IDH1 vaccine in newly diagnosed glioma. Using immunoSEQ multiplex PCR, the repertoire was profiled, and TCRdb retains in-frame clones only, with some absent. The profile shows about 54,000 clones, 80% to 85% of them singletons. The antigens these receptors bind are not known. This material consisted of PBMCs, taken from a glioma patient whose treatment included an IDH1 peptide vaccine. These receptors were collected from a woman between 45 and 65 years old with glioma. Each CDR3 is given without its conserved first and last residue. The order of the fields is V gene, J gene, CDR3 length, CDR3 protein.

>TRBV4-1|TRBJ1-5|12
ASSQDPQNQPQH
>TRBV7-6|TRBJ1-5|13
ASSPGDRGNQPQH
>TRBV2|TRBJ2-7|12
ASSDPAGGREQY
>TRBV6-1|TRBJ1-1|11
ASSSWDVREAF
>TRBV5-1|TRBJ1-2|13
ASRSDPLTSGGYT
>TRBV29-1|TRBJ2-7|12
SVEGRSGGDEQY
>TRBV5-1|TRBJ2-5|12
ASSLGTRQETQY
>TRBV6-5|TRBJ2-5|13
ASSGDRGHWETQY
>TRBV6-6|TRBJ1-2|13
ASSYSSVETYGYT
>TRBV4-3|TRBJ2-1|13
ASSQVRGRDNEQF
>TRBV10-3|TRBJ1-4|14
AISESPSGLGEKLF
>TRBV6-5|TRBJ2-1|12
ASSYRAGHNEQF
>TRBV19|TRBJ1-5|11
ASSDLSNQPQH
>TRBV9|TRBJ2-1|9
ASSVDRQQF
>TRBV15|TRBJ1-1|13
ATSARQVPNTEAF
>TRBV6-5|TRBJ1-2|12
ASTLGGGGYGYT
>TRBV5-1|TRBJ2-7|12
ASSLIQGGYEQY
>TRBV4-3|TRBJ1-2|12
ASSQEDADYGYT
>TRBV30|TRBJ2-7|10
AWTEGSYEQY
>TRBV18|TRBJ1-4|15
ASSPGSGGRYNEKLF
>TRBV5-1|TRBJ2-1|13
ASSLGLNSYNEQF
>TRBV27|TRBJ1-5|12
ASSLSAFDQPQH
>TRBV2|TRBJ1-6|11
ASPGQGDSPLH
>TRBV14|TRBJ2-7|14
ASSQGDTAGTYEQY
>TRBV4-3|TRBJ1-2|11
ASSHPEGRGYT
>TRBV21-1|TRBJ2-2|13
ASSGGQENTGELF
>TRBV10-3|TRBJ1-1|10
AISGGHPEAF
>TRBV20-1|TRBJ1-1|9
SASVGTTAF
>TRBV27|TRBJ1-1|13
ASSLSQGFGTEAF
>TRBV10-1|TRBJ1-2|11
ASRGDPHYGYT
>TRBV6-1|TRBJ1-1|12
ASRPPGHTTEAF
>TRBV6-5|TRBJ2-7|13
ASSYKGVPSGEQY
>TRBV19|TRBJ1-1|11
ASSIIRDTEAF
>TRBV6-4|TRBJ2-7|10
ASRKDGYEQY
>TRBV7-9|TRBJ2-7|9
ASSRYYEQY
>TRBV19|TRBJ1-1|13
ASSIGQGLRTEAF
>TRBV20-1|TRBJ1-1|9
SAPPRTEAF
>TRBV7-9|TRBJ1-2|12
ASSLGQSNYGYT
>TRBV7-3|TRBJ1-1|11
ASSQGQGTEAF